The sequence of this TCR beta chain was determined in a study of T cell responses to AZD1222 COVID-19 vaccine. Germline values: CDR1 SGHTA, CDR2 FQGNSA. Between the trimmed V and J ends, which lost 6 bases and 7 bases, there was a span of 19 bases. The CDR3 is made up of 15 amino acids. Assay: immunoSEQ multiplex PCR; the TCRdb copy retains only in-frame clones and omits some. The data show 130,000 to 150,000 clones, about 89% seen once. The receptor was derived from an adult who received the AZD1222 COVID-19 vaccine. V and J are TRBV7-2 and TRBJ1-5; tentative D call: TRBD1 (6 bases). The sample here was peripheral blood, taken 28 days after the second AZD1222 dose. The CDR3 loop is CASSRLGAREQPQHF. For the CDR3, the DNA is TGTGCCAGCAGTCGGTTGGGGGCTAGGGAGCAGCCCCAGCATTTT.